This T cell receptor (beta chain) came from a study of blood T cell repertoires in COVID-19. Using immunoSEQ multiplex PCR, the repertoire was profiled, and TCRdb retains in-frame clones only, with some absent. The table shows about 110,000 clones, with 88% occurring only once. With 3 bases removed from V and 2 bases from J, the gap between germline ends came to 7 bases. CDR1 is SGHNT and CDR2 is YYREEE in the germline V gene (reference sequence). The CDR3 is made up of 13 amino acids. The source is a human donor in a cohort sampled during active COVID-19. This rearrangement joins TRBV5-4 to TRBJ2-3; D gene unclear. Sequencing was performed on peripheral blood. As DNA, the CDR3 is TGTGCCAGCAGCTGGCTAGACACAGATACGCAGTATTTT. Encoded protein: CASSWLDTDTQYF. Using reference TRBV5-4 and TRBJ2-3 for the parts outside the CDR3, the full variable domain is ETGVTQSPTHLIKTRGQQVTLRCSSQSGHNTVSWYQQALGQGPQFIFQYYREEENGRGNFPPRFSGLQFPNYSSELNVNALELDDSALYLCASSWLDTDTQYFGPGTRLTVL.